This T cell receptor (beta chain) was retrieved from a study of blood T cell repertoires in COVID-19. Across the study: The United States, Italy and Spain supplied acute and convalescent COVID-19 samples. Sample material is recorded as cDNA or gDNA derived from T cells, B-cell-depleted T cells, or PBMCs.

CDR1 is MNHEY, CDR2 SMNVEV, per germline (reference sequence). J lost 2 bases, V lost 4 bases, and 8 bases had no gene match. There are 15 residues in the CDR3. This clone was detected only once. How the authors handled the data: Estimation of nucleated cell counts relied on the amplification of reference gene primers. Libraries were prepared by immunoSEQ multiplex PCR; TCRdb keeps only in-frame clonotypes and omits some of them. V and J calls and clone size are copied from that table; D and trimming were computed from the DNA. The sample includes about 61,000 clones, around 88% of them seen just once.

The sequence came from a human donor in a cohort sampled during active COVID-19. The sequencing sample was made of peripheral blood. The chain uses TRBV27 and TRBJ2-7; 7 positions agree with TRBD1. The CDR3 loop reads CASSSYRQGTYEQYF. Written as DNA, the CDR3 is TGTGCCAGCAGTTCCTACCGACAGGGTACCTACGAGCAGTACTTC.